The rows below give T cell receptor beta chains drawn from one sample of a study of shared clonotypes between healthy human individuals. Clones were read by immunoSEQ multiplex PCR, and TCRdb kept only the in-frame ones, dropping some. The sample has about 480,000 clones, nearly 80% seen once. The sequencing sample was made of PBMCs. Receptor source: a woman aged 40 to 50 in good health. Some clones in this sample may be carry-over from other donors' samples. CDR3s leave out the opening cysteine and the closing phenylalanine or tryptophan. D genes are given only for firm matches.

j_call: TRBJ2-3; d_call: -; v_call: TRBV19; cdr3_aa: ASSTADTQY
j_call: TRBJ2-3; d_call: TRBD2; v_call: TRBV5-1; cdr3_aa: ASGSGRAADTQY
j_call: TRBJ2-5; d_call: TRBD2; v_call: TRBV7-6; cdr3_aa: ASSLGLAGVVETQY
j_call: TRBJ2-1; d_call: TRBD2; v_call: TRBV15; cdr3_aa: ATSISGTSGRARYNEQF
j_call: TRBJ2-7; d_call: TRBD2; v_call: TRBV5-6; cdr3_aa: ASSFSGGPSSYEQY
j_call: TRBJ2-3; d_call: TRBD1; v_call: TRBV7-2; cdr3_aa: ASSLDRGRTDTQY
j_call: TRBJ2-2; d_call: -; v_call: TRBV7-9; cdr3_aa: ASSLGVGELF
j_call: TRBJ2-1; d_call: -; v_call: TRBV7-3; cdr3_aa: ASSETAGTPSDEQF
j_call: TRBJ1-1; d_call: -; v_call: TRBV7-8; cdr3_aa: ASSTDRNTEAF
j_call: TRBJ1-1; d_call: -; v_call: TRBV10-2; cdr3_aa: ASSRDTMNTEAF
j_call: TRBJ2-2; d_call: TRBD1; v_call: TRBV6-4; cdr3_aa: ASSDSRGHTGELF
j_call: TRBJ2-5; d_call: -; v_call: TRBV18; cdr3_aa: ASSPSGYQETQY
j_call: TRBJ1-4; d_call: -; v_call: TRBV6-6; cdr3_aa: ASSYRQNNEKLF
j_call: TRBJ2-7; d_call: -; v_call: TRBV28; cdr3_aa: ASRTGSSYEQY
j_call: TRBJ1-2; d_call: -; v_call: TRBV7-6; cdr3_aa: ASSLGRFRGYT
j_call: TRBJ2-3; d_call: TRBD2; v_call: TRBV18; cdr3_aa: ASSPLGNSPGGPGHTQY
j_call: TRBJ2-7; d_call: TRBD1; v_call: TRBV6-1; cdr3_aa: ASSVVRGQGAYEQY
j_call: TRBJ2-5; d_call: TRBD2; v_call: TRBV10-3; cdr3_aa: ATTTGVAGLAETQY
j_call: TRBJ2-1; d_call: -; v_call: TRBV7-3; cdr3_aa: ASSKGAPPNEQF
j_call: TRBJ1-5; d_call: -; v_call: TRBV19; cdr3_aa: ASSVGTSSNQPQH
j_call: TRBJ2-4; d_call: TRBD1; v_call: TRBV29-1; cdr3_aa: SVGVDQGQGIQY
j_call: TRBJ1-1; d_call: -; v_call: TRBV19; cdr3_aa: ASRLQGSNTEAF
j_call: TRBJ2-6; d_call: TRBD2; v_call: TRBV4-2; cdr3_aa: ASVAGDFSGANVLT
j_call: TRBJ2-7; d_call: -; v_call: TRBV27; cdr3_aa: ASSFLGQKSSYEQY
j_call: TRBJ2-2; d_call: TRBD1; v_call: TRBV6-6; cdr3_aa: ASMRDRPNTGELF
j_call: TRBJ2-4; d_call: -; v_call: TRBV29-1; cdr3_aa: SVVRGGMGTKNIQY
j_call: TRBJ1-3; d_call: -; v_call: TRBV13; cdr3_aa: ASSSWEAGNTIY
j_call: TRBJ2-7; d_call: -; v_call: TRBV19; cdr3_aa: ASSIAAGREQY